One sample yielded the 10 T cell receptor beta chains listed below, sequenced in a study of neurological immune-mediated disorders (dated by TCRdb to between 2017 and 2020). The method was 5' RACE. The reads were generated on an Illumina HiSeq 2500. The public reads were quality trimmed at Q25 with fastp and then assembled into clones with MiXCR by TCRdb, keeping productive beta chains. Rows merge per CDR3 protein into single entries with the most common DNA and genes. The sample yields 65,000 to 90,000 distinct CDR3 sequences; 4.5% to 6.5% were counted once. 2.2% of the sample rests with the top ten. The source material was PBMCs. These receptors were taken from a woman aged 25 to 39 with multiple sclerosis.

In this sample, this clonotype turned up many times. V usage is TRBV28 and J usage is TRBJ2-5; no firm D call. The germline V gene encodes CDR1 MDHEN and CDR2 SYDVKM. The CDR3 has 11 amino acids. The V and J ends lost 3 bases and 5 bases respectively, with 4 bases between them. In DNA, the CDR3 is TGTGCCAGCAGTTTCCCGGAGACCCAGTACTTC. Amino acid sequence: CASSFPETQYF.

The V gene is TRBV20-1, the J gene TRBJ1-1; no firm D call. V dropped 3 bases and J dropped 3 bases, with 17 bases sitting between them. Germline CDR1 and CDR2: DFQATT and SNEGSKA (reference sequence). The CDR3 extends over 15 amino acids. In nucleotides, the CDR3 is TGCAGTGCTAGTGGCGCAAGAGGGAACGACACTGAAGCTTTCTTT. Encoded protein: CSASGARGNDTEAFF.

This clonotype occurred many times. The chain employs TRBV12-3 or TRBV12-4 and TRBJ1-1, with D tentatively TRBD1 (6 bases). Trimming cost V 3 bases and J 8 bases, with 10 bases left between them. The CDR3 is 12 residues long. CDR3 sequence: CASSFVTGEAFF. The CDR3 DNA follows: TGTGCCAGCAGTTTCGTTACAGGGGAAGCTTTCTTT.

In this sample, this clonotype turned up a few times. This chain's CDR3 is CASSYGTREYNEQFF. Here the CDR3 DNA reads TGTGCCAGCAGTTACGGGACAAGGGAATACAATGAGCAGTTCTTC. V gene TRBV28 combines with J gene TRBJ2-1, with a weak D call TRBD1 (6 bases). The CDR3 totals 15 residues. From germline, CDR1 is MDHEN and CDR2 SYDVKM. V lost 4 bases, J lost 4 bases, and 14 bases lay in between.

This clonotype was counted at least ten times. The genes are TRBV5-1 and TRBJ1-4; TRBD1 is a possible D gene (6 bases). Germline values: CDR1 SGHRS, CDR2 YFSETQ. V was cut by 1 base and J by 0 bases, with 13 bases left in between. CDR3 length: 17 residues. CDR3 residues: CASSLTGLYATNEKLFF. The CDR3, as DNA: TGCGCCAGCAGCTTGACAGGGCTATATGCAACTAATGAAAAACTGTTTTTT.

The table lists this clonotype with a few counts. V gene TRBV6-2 or TRBV6-3 combines with J gene TRBJ2-2; D call uncertain. CDR3 length: 15 residues. Trimming cost V 5 bases and J 1 base, with 11 bases left between them. The germline V gene encodes CDR1 MNHEY and CDR2 SVGEGT. CDR3 sequence reads: CASSGLAGNTGELFF. DNA for the CDR3: TGTGCCAGCAGTGGTCTGGCAGGGAACACCGGGGAGCTGTTTTTT.

This clonotype was seen ten or more times. The J gene is TRBJ2-6, the V gene TRBV20-1; no clear D. CDR1 DFQATT and CDR2 SNEGSKA come from the germline V gene (reference sequence). CDR3 length: 16 amino acids. With 3 bases removed from V and 0 bases from J, the gap between germline ends came to 12 bases. CDR3: CSARARFGSGANVLTF. The CDR3 coding sequence is TGCAGTGCTAGGGCTAGGTTTGGCTCTGGGGCCAACGTCCTGACTTTC.

This clonotype was recorded at least ten times. The chain is built from TRBV12-3 or TRBV12-4 and TRBJ1-3; the D gene is possibly TRBD1 (5 bases). The ends were cut back, 6 bases at V and 0 bases at J, with 24 bases in the middle. CDR3 size: 19 residues. The DNA of the CDR3 is TGTGCCAGCAGACCCCGGGACCCTCCATCGTTCCTCTCTGGAAACACCATATATTTT. As protein: CASRPRDPPSFLSGNTIYF.

This clonotype was counted at least ten times. The J gene is TRBJ1-2, the V gene TRBV20-1; no firm D call. The CDR3 spans 13 residues. The V end lost 3 bases, the J end lost 3 bases, and 11 bases lay between the germline ends. CDR1 is DFQATT and CDR2 is SNEGSKA in the germline V gene (reference sequence). The CDR3 loop is CSASSNNYYGYTF. Written as DNA, the CDR3 is TGCAGTGCTAGTTCCAATAATTACTATGGCTACACCTTC.

This clonotype was counted at least ten times. This chain joins TRBV20-1 and TRBJ1-1, with D perhaps TRBD1 (5 bases). CDR1 and CDR2 (germline): DFQATT, SNEGSKA (reference sequence). This CDR3 has 13 residues. Trimming took 6 bases from V and 0 from J, leaving 11 bases between them. The CDR3 bases are TGCAGTGCAGGACCGGGGCTGAACACTGAAGCTTTCTTT. Amino acids: CSAGPGLNTEAFF.